The T cell receptor (beta chain) described here comes from a study of T cells in Graves' hyperthyroidism and ophthalmopathy. A roughly 9.7 ml volume of fresh peripheral blood provided the PBMCs. Trimming cost V 5 bases and J 0 bases, with 13 bases left between them. Per germline, CDR1 KGHSH and CDR2 LQKENI. The CDR3 has 16 residues. The TCR beta CDR3 regions underwent amplification using RNA transcripts as the source. First-round RT-PCR of the TCR CDR3 relied on the HTBI primer set. TCRdb analysed the multiplex PCR reads with MiXCR anew, one entry per CDR3 protein. The table has 330,000 or so distinct CDR3 sequences, around a fifth seen once.

This rearrangement joins TRBV18 to TRBJ1-4; a weak D match, TRBD1 (6 bases). The source of this sequence is a man aged 50 to 59 with Graves' ophthalmopathy. Sequencing was done on a sample of blood. The CDR3 DNA is TGTGCCAGCTCATTTTCGGACAGTGCAACTAATGAAAAACTGTTTTTT. Protein product: CASSFSDSATNEKLFF.